This TCR beta chain was captured by sequencing in a study of OX40 agonist ivuxolimab in advanced cancers. For the study at large: Hepatocellular carcinoma, melanoma, renal cell or head and neck cancer was diagnosed in the dose-escalation patients. Subjects had a mean age of around 63 years, with a range of 23 to 79; around 83% were male.

The assay was immunoSEQ multiplex PCR, and TCRdb's table has in-frame clones only and misses some. The sample lists roughly 19,000 clones, around three quarters occurring once. V lost 5 bases, J lost 3 bases, and 8 bases lay in between. CDR1 is SGHTA and CDR2 is FQGTGA in the germline V gene. The CDR3 spans 13 residues. Findings and limits, study-wide: In the 0.1 to 3.0 mg/kg range, CD4+ and CD8+ blood T cells had expanded clonally by week 6. In general, CD8+ T cells held more expanded clones than CD4+ did, on average.

A word on this clone: Its antigen remains unidentified.

This clonotype originated in an adult with an advanced solid tumor such as melanoma, head and neck, liver or kidney cancer. Sequenced here: CD4+ or CD8+ T cells sorted from blood, sampled in a trial of the OX40 agonist ivuxolimab. The rearrangement links TRBV7-3 to TRBJ2-1; TRBD2 might be the D (5 bases). The chain's CDR3 is CASSHGLYNEQFF. As DNA, the CDR3 is TGTGCCAGCAGCCACGGACTCTACAATGAGCAGTTCTTC. Based on the CDR3 plus reference TRBV7-3 and TRBJ2-1, the full variable domain is GAGVSQTPSNKVTEKGKYVELRCDPISGHTALYWYRQSLGQGPEFLIYFQGTGAADDSGLPNDRFFAVRPEGSVSTLKIQRTERGDSAVYLCASSHGLYNEQFFGPGTRLTVL.